The sequence of this T cell receptor (beta chain) was determined in a study of blood T cells in healthy people across ages. Study-level results: A roughly linear fall in TCR beta diversity per million T cells was seen with increasing age. Naive and antigen-experienced cells were not separated, limiting conclusive comparison.

Per sample, a minimum of 6.5 million PBMCs were isolated. Germline CDR1 reads LGHDT; CDR2 reads YNNKEL (reference sequence). The CDR3 extends over 12 amino acids. For the second PCR, which ran for about 7 to 11 cycles, a sample-barcoded 5' primer and a J-beta primer mix were used. A template-switch adaptor containing 12 random nucleotides labeled each cDNA molecule. TCRdb redid the calling of the 5' RACE reads with MiXCR, one entry per CDR3 protein. The profile shows about 1.4 million distinct CDR3 sequences, approximately 59% of them singletons. On this clonotype itself: The antigen remains undetermined. Mismatch with germline at one junction end may stem from a read error.

The sequenced material came from blood. This rearrangement joins TRBV3-1 to TRBJ1-3; no clear D gene. The clonotype originates from a young man in good health. The CDR3 reads CASSRAGNTIYF. The DNA for the CDR3 is TGTGCAAGCAGCCGAGCTGGAAACACCATATATTTT.